Following are 16 T cell receptor beta chains from one sample sequenced in a study of blood T cell repertoires in COVID-19. Generated by immunoSEQ multiplex PCR, the TCRdb table keeps only in-frame clones and is missing some. Of a few hundred thousand clones in the sample, approximately 83% were seen once. Material for sequencing was PBMCs or T cells enriched from blood (not recorded which). Receptors were obtained from a man younger than 40 who had recovered from COVID-19.

The chain combines TRBV2 with TRBJ1-1, with D tentatively TRBD1 (5 bases). This CDR3 is built from 13 residues. Germline lookup yields CDR1 SNHLY and CDR2 FYNNEI. Trimming stripped 11 bases from V and 4 bases from J, with 17 bases between. CDR3 loop: CASRTNPGTEAFF. The CDR3 DNA follows: TGTGCCTCCAGGACAAACCCTGGCACTGAAGCTTTCTTT.

The chain employs TRBV6-6 and TRBJ1-5; a weak D match, TRBD1 (6 bases). This CDR3 region has 16 residues. Trimming cost V 6 bases and J 5 bases, with 20 bases left between them. CDR1 and CDR2 from the germline V gene are MNHNY and SVGAGI (reference sequence). CDR3 protein: CASSHPRDTPHQPQHF. For the CDR3, the DNA is TGTGCCAGCAGCCACCCCCGGGACACCCCCCATCAGCCCCAGCATTTT.

Ten or more counts support this clone. The chain joins TRBV11-2 to TRBJ1-1, with D unclear. Trimming took 5 bases from V and 6 from J, leaving 7 bases between them. This CDR3 is 11 amino acids long. CDR1 is SGHAT and CDR2 is FQNNGV in the germline V gene. The CDR3 coding sequence is TGTGCCAGCAGCGTTGGGCCTGAAGCTTTCTTT. Its translation: CASSVGPEAFF.

The chain couples TRBV18 to TRBJ1-1, with 7 bases aligning to TRBD1. V was clipped by 6 bases and J by 1 base; unmatched bases: 11. The CDR3 is made up of 16 amino acids. Germline V gene sequence: CDR1 KGHSH, CDR2 LQKENI. CDR3 nucleotide sequence: TGTGCCAGCTCCCGTCTTCCGGGACAGCAGAACACTGAAGCTTTCTTT. This sequence encodes CASSRLPGQQNTEAFF. The complete variable domain, with remaining parts taken from reference TRBV18 and TRBJ1-1, reads NAGVMQNPRHLVRRRGQEARLRCSPMKGHSHVYWYRQLPEEGLKFMVYLQKENIIDESGMPKERFSAEFPKEGPSILRIQQVVRGDSAAYFCASSRLPGQQNTEAFFGQGTRLTVV.

This rearrangement joins TRBV20-1 to TRBJ1-5; 8 bases fit TRBD1. The CDR3 is 14 residues long. The germline gives CDR1 DFQATT, CDR2 SNEGSKA (reference sequence). The trim removed 3 bases at V and 2 bases at J, leaving 3 bases unmatched. Written as DNA, the CDR3 is TGCAGTGCTAGTGGACAGGGCGGCAATCAGCCCCAGCATTTT. This codes for CSASGQGGNQPQHF.

V and J are TRBV3-1 (or the pseudogene TRBV3-2) and TRBJ2-4; tentative D call: TRBD1 (5 bases). The CDR3 spans 17 residues. Between the trimmed V and J ends, which lost 0 bases and 2 bases, there was a span of 14 bases. CDR1 is LGHDT, CDR2 YNNKEL, per germline (reference sequence). The CDR3 loop reads CASSQDSGWLPKNIQYF. The CDR3 region has the DNA TGTGCCAGCAGCCAAGATTCAGGGTGGCTTCCCAAAAACATTCAGTACTTC.

The chain uses TRBV6-6 and TRBJ2-5; 7 nucleotides align to TRBD2. Trimming cost V 6 bases and J 2 bases; bases outside gene matches: 12. This CDR3 is 16 amino acids long. The germline CDR1 and CDR2 sequences are MNHNY and SVGAGI (reference sequence). The CDR3 DNA follows: TGTGCCAGCAGAGATCTCTCGCGGGGGAATCAAGAGACCCAGTACTTC. Its translation is CASRDLSRGNQETQYF.

The V and J genes are TRBV2 and TRBJ2-7; no reliable D call. CDR3 length equals 14 residues. Trimming stripped 6 bases from V and 2 bases from J, with 14 bases between. Germline V gene sequence: CDR1 SNHLY, CDR2 FYNNEI. The CDR3 DNA reads TGTGCCAGCAGGGAGCAAGGTGGTACCTACGAGCAGTACTTC. It encodes CASREQGGTYEQYF. Filled out from reference TRBV2 and TRBJ2-7, the complete variable domain reads EPEVTQTPSHQVTQMGQEVILRCVPISNHLYFYWYRQILGQKVEFLVSFYNNEISEKSEIFDDQFSVERPDGSNFTLKIRSTKLEDSAMYFCASREQGGTYEQYFGPGTRLTVT.

The rearrangement links TRBV12-5 to TRBJ1-4, with TRBD1 identical over 7 bases. The CDR3 length is 14 residues. CDR1 and CDR2 (germline): LGHNT, FRNRAP. J lost 4 bases, V lost 6 bases, and 5 bases had no gene match. CDR3 sequence reads: CASGPGTDNEKLFF. The CDR3 region has the DNA TGTGCTAGTGGACCCGGGACAGATAATGAAAAACTGTTTTTT.

The rearrangement joins TRBV2 to TRBJ2-7; D possibly corresponds to TRBD1 (6 bases). V shed 9 bases and J shed 2 bases, with 20 bases lying between them. This CDR3 has 15 residues. Germline lookup yields CDR1 SNHLY and CDR2 FYNNEI. CDR3 DNA: TGTGCCAGTAACGTCCGATTACAGGGAACCTACGAGCAGTACTTC. This encodes CASNVRLQGTYEQYF.

The V call is TRBV6-5, the J call TRBJ1-3; D not certain. CDR3 size: 14 residues. Trimming took 7 bases from V and 2 from J, leaving 12 bases between them. Germline CDR1 reads MNHEY; CDR2 reads SVGAGI. The CDR3 loop is CASTKGDTGNTIYF. Here the CDR3 DNA reads TGTGCCAGCACGAAAGGAGATACTGGAAACACCATATATTTT.

The chain is built from TRBV6-5 and TRBJ2-3, with D possibly TRBD1 on 6 matching bases. Germline-derived CDR1 and CDR2 are MNHEY and SVGAGI. With 0 bases removed from V and 1 base from J, the gap between germline ends came to 8 bases. CDR3 length: 15 amino acids. The CDR3, as DNA: TGTGCCAGCAGTTACTCGCCAGGGGGCACAGATACGCAGTATTTT. Its translation: CASSYSPGGTDTQYF.

The chain carries TRBV4-2 and TRBJ1-4, with D possibly being TRBD1 (5 bases). This CDR3 contains 17 residues. The V end was cut by 5 bases, the J end by 2 bases, with 18 bases between. Germline V gene sequence: CDR1 LGHNA, CDR2 YNFKEQ. This chain's CDR3 is CASSRTWPIDTNEKLFF. The DNA of the CDR3 is TGTGCCAGCAGCAGGACATGGCCCATAGATACTAATGAAAAACTGTTTTTT.

As to this clone: The sample contains more than one DNA sequence encoding this CDR3. The CDR3, as DNA: TGTGCCAGTAGTACCGGGACAGGGCTGAATCAGCCCCAGCATTTT. Amino acid sequence: CASSTGTGLNQPQHF. The gene calls are TRBV19 and TRBJ1-5; 9 bases match TRBD1. Germline V gene sequence: CDR1 LNHDA, CDR2 SQIVND (reference sequence). The CDR3 has 15 residues. V gave up 4 bases and J gave up 4 bases; unmatched junction bases: 5.

The V and J genes are TRBV30 and TRBJ1-2, with D hard to call. V lost 3 bases to trimming and J lost 1 base, with 15 bases between them. This CDR3 contains 15 residues. The germline gives CDR1 GTSNPN, CDR2 SVGIG (reference sequence). CDR3 DNA sequence: TGTGCCTGGAGCGGATCCCCGAGGGTTAACTATGGCTACACCTTC. Translation gives CAWSGSPRVNYGYTF. The full variable domain, its missing parts supplied by reference TRBV30 and TRBJ1-2, is SQTIHQWPATLVQPVGSPLSLECTVEGTSNPNLYWYRQAAGRGLQLLFYSVGIGQISSEVPQNLSASRPQDRQFILSSKKLLLSDSGFYLCAWSGSPRVNYGYTFGSGTRLTVV.

The chain joins TRBV18 to TRBJ1-2, with a weak D call TRBD1 (5 bases). The CDR3 is made up of 16 amino acids. Deletions cut 3 bases from V and 1 base from J, with 15 bases between. The V gene's germline CDR1 is KGHSH and CDR2 LQKENI. The CDR3 DNA sequence: TGTGCCAGCTCACCGACGCAGGGTACCCTTAACTATGGCTACACCTTC. Protein: CASSPTQGTLNYGYTF.